The 25 T cell receptor beta chains listed next were all sequenced from one sample in a study of T-cell memory formation after mild COVID-19. Using its own MiXCR run on the 5' RACE reads, TCRdb lists one record per CDR3 protein. The table shows approximately 250,000 distinct CDR3 sequences, with 15% occurring only once. Sequenced input: PBMCs or a T cell subset sorted from them (not recorded which). The receptors derive from an adult woman who had mild COVID-19 (a few samples of this study predate the infection). Cell type and time point are not known.

V gene TRBV6-6 combines with J gene TRBJ2-2; the D is unclear. This CDR3 has 15 residues. V lost 0 bases and J lost 7, with 12 bases in between. Germline values: CDR1 MNHNY, CDR2 SVGAGI (reference sequence). The CDR3 nucleotides read TGTGCCAGCAGTTACTCGACTTGGTCCGGCGGGGAGCTGTTTTTT. Protein product: CASSYSTWSGGELFF.

J is TRBJ1-3 and V is TRBV2, with 10 bases matching TRBD1. The junction had 5 bases not matched to a gene; V was cut back by 8 bases and J by 1 base. The CDR3 extends over 15 amino acids. Germline CDR1 and CDR2: SNHLY and FYNNEI. CDR3: CASGTGAFSGNTIYF. In DNA form, the CDR3 reads TGTGCCAGCGGGACAGGGGCCTTTTCTGGAAACACCATATATTTT.

This clonotype was counted a few times. The genes are TRBV7-9 and TRBJ2-6; 7 bases are shared with TRBD1. The germline V gene encodes CDR1 SEHNR and CDR2 FQNEAQ (reference sequence). Trimming removed 5 bases from V and 1 base from J; junction bases left unmatched: 11. CDR3 length: 18 amino acids. CDR3 nucleotides: TGTGCCAGCAGCCGAGAGACAGGGCCGAGTTCTGGGGCCAACGTCCTGACTTTC. It translates to CASSRETGPSSGANVLTF.

This clonotype was found many times. V is TRBV7-9 and J is TRBJ2-5; no clear D. The CDR3 totals 13 residues. Germline CDR1 and CDR2: SEHNR and FQNEAQ (reference sequence). Trimming pared 5 bases from V and 5 bases from J, leaving 12 bases between. CDR3 coding DNA: TGTGCCAGCAGCCCCCTCTTGGGGGAGACCCAGTACTTC. Its translation is CASSPLLGETQYF.

The gene calls are TRBV2 and TRBJ2-7; D gene uncertain. V dropped 4 bases and J dropped 2 bases, with 12 bases sitting between them. The CDR3 runs 14 residues. Germline-derived CDR1 and CDR2 are SNHLY and FYNNEI. The DNA for the CDR3 is TGTGCCAGCAGTGCGGAGACGGTTGCCTACGAGCAGTACTTC. Protein product: CASSAETVAYEQYF. The full variable domain, completed using reference TRBV2 and TRBJ2-7, is EPEVTQTPSHQVTQMGQEVILRCVPISNHLYFYWYRQILGQKVEFLVSFYNNEISEKSEIFDDQFSVERPDGSNFTLKIRSTKLEDSAMYFCASSAETVAYEQYFGPGTRLTVT.

This clonotype was detected many times. The V gene is TRBV9, the J gene TRBJ1-1; D call uncertain. Germline CDR1 SGDLS, CDR2 YYNGEE. The CDR3 runs to 13 residues. Trimming took 0 bases from V and 0 from J, leaving 3 bases between them. CDR3 sequence reads: CASSVAVNTEAFF. The CDR3 nucleotides read TGTGCCAGCAGCGTAGCGGTGAACACTGAAGCTTTCTTT.

V is TRBV5-6 and J is TRBJ2-3; 8 nucleotides align to TRBD1. The CDR3 is made up of 15 amino acids. Germline CDR1 reads SGHDT; CDR2 reads YYEEEE. V was pared by 4 bases and J by 2 bases, with 6 bases of the junction left unmatched. This CDR3 is CASSPGQAPTDTQYF. In nucleotides, the CDR3 is TGTGCCAGCAGCCCGGGACAGGCCCCCACAGATACGCAGTATTTT.

The rearrangement uses TRBV7-8 and TRBJ2-5; possible D gene TRBD1, 5 bases. V was cut by 1 base and J by 4 bases, with 10 bases left in between. Germline CDR1 and CDR2: SGHVS and FQNEAQ. This CDR3 has 14 amino acids. CDR3 sequence reads: CASSLVARAETQYF. DNA of the CDR3: TGTGCCAGCAGCTTAGTCGCCAGGGCAGAGACCCAGTACTTC.

This sequence joins TRBV7-2 and TRBJ2-7; 7 nucleotides match TRBD2. This CDR3 has 13 residues. The V gene end was trimmed by 3 bases and the J gene end by 6 bases; junction bases not matched to a gene: 5. Germline V CDR1 and CDR2: SGHTA, FQGNSA. In nucleotides, the CDR3 is TGTGCCAGCAGCTTTACTAGCGTGCGCGAGCAGTACTTC. It translates to CASSFTSVREQYF.

This chain connects TRBV2 to TRBJ2-7, with 9 bases lining up with TRBD1. This CDR3 has 15 residues. CDR1 SNHLY and CDR2 FYNNEI come from the germline V gene. V trimming: 2 bases; J trimming: 3 bases; junction bases outside the gene matches: 5. The CDR3 loop reads CASSETGTGLYEQYF. CDR3 sequence (DNA): TGTGCCAGCAGTGAAACCGGGACAGGGCTCTACGAGCAGTACTTC. The whole variable domain, remainder taken from reference TRBV2 and TRBJ2-7, is EPEVTQTPSHQVTQMGQEVILRCVPISNHLYFYWYRQILGQKVEFLVSFYNNEISEKSEIFDDQFSVERPDGSNFTLKIRSTKLEDSAMYFCASSETGTGLYEQYFGPGTRLTVT.

This clonotype has more than one count but fewer than ten. CDR3: CASSQGQGPREQYF. CDR3 coding DNA: TGTGCCAGCAGCCAGGGACAGGGGCCCCGCGAGCAGTACTTC. The chain recombines TRBV7-9 with TRBJ2-7, with TRBD1 matching 10 bases. The CDR3 has 14 residues. Germline assignment: CDR1 SEHNR and CDR2 FQNEAQ (reference sequence). Trimming at V came to 5 bases and at J to 6 bases, leaving 7 bases not matched to a gene.

V is TRBV5-1 and J is TRBJ1-2; possibly TRBD1 for D (5 bases). Germline V lookup: CDR1 SGHRS, CDR2 YFSETQ. V was shortened by 5 bases and J by 2 bases, with 16 bases between the two germline ends. CDR3 size: 15 residues. CDR3 sequence (DNA): TGCGCCAGCAGGGCGGCCGACGGGACGAACTATGGCTACACCTTC. Encoded protein: CASRAADGTNYGYTF.

The table lists this clonotype with a few counts. The rearrangement links TRBV12-3 or TRBV12-4 to TRBJ1-5, with D perhaps TRBD1 (6 bases). The CDR3 is made up of 14 amino acids. The V gene lost 6 bases and the J gene lost 7 bases, with 16 bases spanning the gap. CDR3 residues: CASSRRGLEQPQHF. CDR3 coding DNA: TGTGCCAGCAGCCGGCGGGGGCTCGAGCAGCCCCAGCATTTT.

This clonotype was counted a few times. V usage is TRBV2 and J usage is TRBJ2-7; the D gene could be TRBD1 or TRBD2 (6 bases each). The germline V and J ends were trimmed by 7 bases and 0 bases, with 13 bases remaining between them. CDR3 length: 14 amino acids. Germline CDR1 and CDR2: SNHLY and FYNNEI. The DNA for the CDR3 is TGTGCCAGCAAAAGTCGGGGGCCCTCCTACGAGCAGTACTTC. Translating gives CASKSRGPSYEQYF.

This clonotype was recorded a few times. The V gene is TRBV5-1, the J gene TRBJ2-3; D uncertain. Looked up from germline, CDR1 is SGHRS and CDR2 is YFSETQ. The CDR3 length is 14 residues. The V and J ends lost 5 bases and 2 bases respectively, with 12 bases between them. The CDR3 DNA reads as TGCGCCAGCAGTGACGGACCCGCCACAGATACGCAGTATTTT. This translates into CASSDGPATDTQYF.

The table lists this clonotype with a few counts. This chain joins TRBV9 and TRBJ1-2; 7 bases are a match to TRBD1. Germline assignment: CDR1 SGDLS and CDR2 YYNGEE. The CDR3 sequence is 14 residues long. Losses at the gene ends were 3 bases for V and 8 bases for J; bases not matched to a gene: 10. CDR3 DNA sequence: TGTGCCAGCAGCGCCTCGGGACAGCCTGGCGGCTACACCTTC. Translating it yields CASSASGQPGGYTF.

J is TRBJ1-3 and V is TRBV11-2; perhaps TRBD1 as D (5 bases). V dropped 6 bases and J dropped 4 bases, with 22 bases sitting between them. Germline CDR1 SGHAT, CDR2 FQNNGV. The CDR3 length is 17 residues. The CDR3 reads CASRRGAGTPSGNTIYF. In nucleotides, the CDR3 is TGTGCCAGCAGGAGGGGAGCAGGGACCCCGTCGGGAAACACCATATATTTT.

V and J are TRBV30 and TRBJ1-1; TRBD1 might be the D (5 bases). Germline assignment: CDR1 GTSNPN and CDR2 SVGIG (reference sequence). The CDR3 has 14 amino acids. With 0 bases removed from V and 11 bases from J, the gap between germline ends came to 19 bases. The CDR3, as DNA: TGTGCCTGGAGTGTAAGTTCAGGGTTTCGGGAGGCTTTCTTT. Protein product: CAWSVSSGFREAFF.

The rearrangement uses TRBV6-5 and TRBJ2-5; 9 bases map to TRBD1. The CDR3 covers 17 residues. The germline V gene encodes CDR1 MNHEY and CDR2 SVGAGI. Trimming at V came to 8 bases and at J to 1 base, leaving 14 bases not matched to a gene. CDR3 residues: CASGNRGPSFSQETQYF. The CDR3 bases are TGTGCCAGCGGCAACAGGGGGCCGTCTTTTTCCCAAGAGACCCAGTACTTC.

In its sample, this clonotype was seen a few times. J is TRBJ2-2 and V is TRBV12-3 or TRBV12-4; 9 positions match TRBD1. Losses at the gene ends were 8 bases for V and 3 bases for J; bases not matched to a gene: 4. The CDR3 covers 14 residues. CDR3 in DNA: TGTGCCAGCTCGGGACAGGGATACACCGGGGAGCTGTTTTTT. It yields the protein CASSGQGYTGELFF.

The DNA of the CDR3 is TGTGCCACCAGCAGAGCGTCTGGGTCCGCCTACGAGCAGTACTTC. Translated: CATSRASGSAYEQYF. The chain carries TRBV15 and TRBJ2-7; D not resolved. There are 15 residues in the CDR3. The germline CDR1 and CDR2 sequences are LNHNV and YYDKDF (reference sequence). Trimming left V 1 base short and J 2 bases short, with 12 bases between.

This chain connects TRBV10-3 to TRBJ1-1; D remains ambiguous. The CDR3 runs 13 residues. V was clipped by 6 bases and J by 7 bases, with 15 bases between them. Germline values: CDR1 ENHRY, CDR2 SYGVKD. CDR3 loop: CAIRMGGAGEAFF. CDR3 DNA sequence: TGTGCCATCAGGATGGGAGGTGCAGGTGAAGCTTTCTTT.

The gene calls are TRBV7-2 and TRBJ2-3; TRBD2 might be the D (6 bases). Germline V lookup: CDR1 SGHTA, CDR2 FQGNSA. V was clipped by 1 base and J by 2 bases, with 22 bases between them. The CDR3 is 19 residues long. The CDR3: CASSLVGGFGSGLTDTQYF. CDR3 sequence (DNA): TGTGCCAGCAGCTTAGTTGGAGGGTTTGGGTCCGGCCTCACAGATACGCAGTATTTT.

In its sample, this clonotype was seen a few times. This chain uses TRBV27 with TRBJ2-7, with D perhaps TRBD2 (6 bases). The ends were cut back, 3 bases at V and 6 bases at J, with 27 bases in the middle. The CDR3 consists of 18 residues. The germline CDR1 and CDR2 sequences are MNHEY and SMNVEV (reference sequence). CDR3 bases: TGTGCCAGCAGTTTCTCCGGGATAGCGACTAGATCGTCTGCCGAGCAGTACTTC. The encoded protein is CASSFSGIATRSSAEQYF.

The V gene is TRBV18, the J gene TRBJ2-1; TRBD1 matches at 9 bases. CDR1 is KGHSH and CDR2 is LQKENI in the germline V gene. J was trimmed by 14 bases and V by 5 bases; bases with no gene match: 10. The CDR3 is made up of 13 amino acids. CDR3 region: CASSADTGGSKFF. The CDR3 DNA sequence: TGTGCCAGCTCAGCGGATACAGGGGGCTCTAAGTTCTTC.